This T cell receptor beta chain comes out of a study of blood T cells in healthy people across ages. From germline, CDR1 is SGHVS and CDR2 FQNEAQ. This CDR3 region has 15 residues. The trim removed 2 bases at V and 5 bases at J, leaving 6 bases unmatched. Using a J-beta primer mix together with a sample-barcoded 5' primer, a second PCR was run for roughly 7 to 12 cycles. Every individual sample yielded 3 million or more paired-end reads (each containing CDR3). TCRdb independently ran MiXCR on the 5' RACE reads; one entry per CDR3 protein. The sample has around 780,000 distinct CDR3 sequences; roughly 50% are singletons.

The chain employs TRBV7-8 and TRBJ2-1; 7 bases are shared with TRBD2. The sample taken for sequencing was blood. This receptor was identified in a man in his forties in good health. This CDR3 reads CASSLRRGTDNEQFF. In DNA form, the CDR3 reads TGTGCCAGCAGCTTAAGGCGGGGGACCGACAATGAGCAGTTCTTC.